Listed below are T cell receptor beta chains from one sample, sequenced in a study of T cells in Graves' hyperthyroidism and ophthalmopathy. TCRdb fed the multiplex PCR reads into MiXCR, producing one record per CDR3 protein. The profile shows roughly 520,000 distinct CDR3 sequences, roughly 24% of them singletons. The sample taken for sequencing was blood. These receptors were obtained from a woman in her thirties with Graves' ophthalmopathy. CDR3s include the opening cysteine and the closing phenylalanine or tryptophan. Size tells how often a clone was seen (once, few, many) or the class of an expanded clone, and some rows leave it out.

TRBV20-1 | many | CSITGTGDIYEQYF
TRBV5-1 | many | CASSLEQGYYEQYF
TRBV5-5 | few | CASSLHPSPEEETQYF
TRBV12-3/TRBV12-4 | many | CASSQWGHYGYTF
TRBV20-1 | many | CSAREVRSYDYEQYF
TRBV4-1 | - | CVSSQVIGLLVSGNTIYF
TRBV20-1 | many | CSARSGGDGYEQYF
TRBV2 | many | CASRMKQASSYEQYF
TRBV6-1 | - | CASTKPGQGSREQYF
TRBV9 | many | CASSQSVGTEAFF
TRBV6-2/TRBV6-3 | many | CASGIGEQYF
TRBV25-1 | few | CASSASGTGTYEQYF
TRBV6-5 | many | CASSYSTGLQLTSFYGYTF
TRBV14 | few | CASSQRTDGRREAFF
TRBV19 | - | CASSPLVKTGELFF
TRBV7-9 | - | CASSLTGGSVTQYF